Listed here is a single TCR beta chain. This clonotype appeared many times. The antigen it recognizes is unknown. No per-base quality is available; no much larger clone lies one base away. The data derive from a study of T cells in Graves' hyperthyroidism and ophthalmopathy (dated by TCRdb to between 2018 and 2020). Turning to the overall study: Peripheral blood was sampled at the time of initial diagnosis, prior to any treatment. In six Graves' hyperthyroidism patients, the study also compared T-cell repertoires from thyroid tissue with T-cell repertoires from blood. The roughly 100 discovery patients were randomly divided into training and test sets at a 7:3 ratio. Once sampling was done, hyperthyroidism patients were given methimazole at a starting dose of 30 mg daily, whereas ophthalmopathy patients were given high-dose intravenous methylprednisolone. To identify distinguishing TCR V-J signatures, a discovery cohort of about 100 patients was used, comprising approximately 40 with Graves' ophthalmopathy and 57 with stable Graves' hyperthyroidism. Prospective prediction of ophthalmopathy was tested in an independent validation cohort of some 19 hyperthyroidism patients and 15 to 17 patients who later progressed to ophthalmopathy. The paper describes TCR Vbeta CDR3 sequencing of roughly 130 peripheral blood samples, made up of 43 ophthalmopathy patients, over 70 hyperthyroidism patients and 17 progressor patients. What the study reported, not specific to this receptor: Sample size was not statistically predetermined, and blinding of investigators to group allocation was not performed. Blood samples also contained most of the expanded thyroid clonotypes (frequency above 0.001), which suggests that blood repertoires may reflect thyroid immune responses. In cross-validation, a model built on a 13 V-J signature told ophthalmopathy apart from stable hyperthyroidism with roughly 87% sensitivity and approximately 81% specificity, and in testing the same model reached 80%/75%. In validation, the model predicted progression to ophthalmopathy with around 71% sensitivity and 72% to 85% specificity, a median of 6.5 months before onset.

Stable Graves' hyperthyroidism was defined as the absence of progression to ophthalmopathy over 18 months of follow-up. Hyperthyroidism patients were newly diagnosed, with disease duration under 2 months, and aged 18 to 65 years. Any patient with an uncontrolled infection, another autoimmune disease, pregnancy or lactation was excluded. Diagnoses relied on clinical symptoms, serum thyroxine and TRAb, thyroid ultrasound and orbital computed tomography. Ficoll-Paque density gradient centrifugation was used to isolate PBMCs from approximately 10 ml of fresh peripheral blood. Total RNA was extracted with Trizol reagent, and quality was checked on an Agilent 2100 Bioanalyzer. At the junction V is shortened by 0 bases and J by 2 bases, with 15 bases in between. The CDR3 measures 17 amino acids from cysteine to phenylalanine. The entry retains the CDR3 DNA only, 51 bases that are in frame from base 1. The germline V gene (reference sequence) provides CDR1 LNHNV and CDR2 YYDKDF.

The TCR beta CDR3 regions were amplified from the RNA transcripts. A first-round RT-PCR of the TCR CDR3 used the HTBI primer set with the Qiagen OneStep RT-PCR kit. The libraries were constructed in a second round of multiplex PCR and then size-selected and purified. The libraries were sequenced on an Illumina HiSeq2000 using paired-end 100 bp reads. Processing in the source paper ran as follows. SOAPnuke was used to process the raw data, removing reads that contained adapters or uncalled bases, had a mean Phred below 15, or lacked an exact match to the constant primer or identifier. High-quality paired reads were merged using COPE v1.2.5, and each unique nucleotide sequence was defined as a clonotype. Clonotypes were aligned to IMGT TRBV, TRBD and TRBJ reference segments using MiTCR v1.1. The analysis was restricted to V-J combinations with a frequency above 0.0001, which together covered 99% to 99.2% of the repertoires. The TCS score was defined as F50 (clonal expansion) divided by E x V (chaos), with BLOSUM62-based TCRdist calculated between CDR3 peptides within each V-J. Welch's t-statistics and random forest reduced roughly 500 V-J features to roughly 13, which were used in a naive Bayes classifier (R e1071). TCRdb took the public reads, trimmed them with fastp at Q25, ran MiXCR for clone calling and kept in-frame beta chains. Every entry covers one CDR3 protein and lists the most common genes and DNA from its rows. V and J calls and clone size were set by TCRdb, not the authors. The sample profile shows some 740,000 distinct CDR3 sequences; 11% to 15% of them were found once. The ten largest clones add up to 10% of the sample.

This chain joins TRBV15 to TRBJ2-3; the best D guess is TRBD1, with 5 bases matching. Specimen: blood. The TCR sequence derives from a woman aged 18 to 35 with Graves' hyperthyroidism. The bases are TGTGCCACCAGCAGAGATTTGGTTGACAGCCCCACAGATACGCAGTATTTT. This is translated as CATSRDLVDSPTDTQYF. The full variable domain, with segments outside the CDR3 supplied by the reference TRBV15 and TRBJ2-3 proteins, appears as DAMVIQNPRYQVTQFGKPVTLSCSQTLNHNVMYWYQQKSSQAPKLLFHYYDKDFNNEADTPDNFQSRRPNTSFCFLDIRSPGLGDTAMYLCATSRDLVDSPTDTQYFGPGTRLTVL.